The TCR beta chain described here comes from a study of blood T cells in healthy people across ages. Germline V CDR1 and CDR2: SQVTM, ANQGSEA. Between the trimmed V and J ends, which lost 6 bases and 6 bases, there was a span of 21 bases. This CDR3 spans 15 amino acids. General study results and limits: Both naive CD4+ cell counts and diversity were greater in long-lived donors than in aged donors. Lack of knowledge of donor CMV status possibly confounded expanded clonotype changes.

Alongside a J-beta primer mix, a sample-barcoded 5' primer served in a second PCR lasting about 7 to 12 cycles. TCRdb redid the calling of the 5' RACE reads with MiXCR, one entry per CDR3 protein. The table lists about 540,000 distinct CDR3 sequences, 24% of them singletons. This clonotype was seen more than once but under ten times. Antigen: not known. These data also formed part of another study, on T cells of mothers and their children.

The origin of this receptor is a boy under 18 in good health. The rearrangement uses TRBV29-1 and TRBJ2-1; D not certain. Sample: blood. CDR3 sequence reads: CSVDTTLVTLNEQFF. The CDR3 bases are TGCAGCGTCGACACGACCCTCGTGACCCTCAATGAGCAGTTCTTC.